The 22 T cell receptor beta chains listed next were all sequenced from one sample in a study of CD8 T cells in ankylosing spondylitis. Findings and caveats of the study: In ankylosing spondylitis blood, a motif of eight highly homologous TCR beta variants appeared characteristic.

TCRdb recomputed calls from the 5' RACE reads with MiXCR, one row per CDR3 protein. Of fewer than 550,000 distinct CDR3 sequences in the sample, under 5.5% were seen once. These receptors lack a known antigen. Sample: blood, either unsorted or a sorted T cell fraction (not recorded which). The source of these receptors is a male donor with ankylosing spondylitis.

The chain recombines TRBV19 with TRBJ2-3, with D unresolved. Looked up from germline, CDR1 is LNHDA and CDR2 is SQIVND (reference sequence). Between the trimmed V and J ends, which lost 4 bases and 0 bases, there was a span of 11 bases. This CDR3 is built from 15 residues. For the CDR3, the DNA is TGTGCCAGTAGTACTGACCGTATTAGCACAGATACGCAGTATTTT. Translation gives CASSTDRISTDTQYF.

This clonotype was seen many times. The chain joins TRBV4-1 to TRBJ2-7; tentatively, D is TRBD1 or TRBD2 (6 bases each). The CDR3 runs to 15 residues. The V gene lost 6 bases and the J gene lost 3 bases, with 18 bases spanning the gap. Looked up from germline, CDR1 is MGHRA and CDR2 is YSYEKL. Here the CDR3 DNA reads TGCGCCAGCAGGAAAATGGGACTGGACAGCTACGAGCAGTACTTC. Protein sequence: CASRKMGLDSYEQYF.

This clonotype was counted many times. The chain has TRBV10-3 and TRBJ2-5; perhaps TRBD1 as D (5 bases). Deletions cut 5 bases from V and 2 bases from J, with 9 bases between. Germline V gives CDR1 ENHRY, CDR2 SYGVKD. The CDR3 has 13 residues. The CDR3 sequence is CAISRQIQETQYF. For the CDR3, the DNA is TGTGCCATCAGTCGACAGATTCAAGAGACCCAGTACTTC.

The V and J genes are TRBV10-1 and TRBJ2-1, with 11 bases aligning to TRBD2. V was clipped by 4 bases and J by 6 bases; unmatched bases: 2. CDR1 is WNHNN, CDR2 SYGVQD, per germline (reference sequence). This CDR3 spans 14 amino acids. CDR3 in amino acids: CASSASGRINEQFF. The DNA for the CDR3 is TGCGCCAGCAGTGCTAGCGGGAGGATCAATGAGCAGTTCTTC.

The CDR3 nucleotides read TGCAGTGCCCGGAGGCAGGGCATCATGAACACTGAAGCTTTCTTT. It encodes CSARRQGIMNTEAFF. The V and J genes are TRBV20-1 and TRBJ1-1; maybe TRBD1 (5 bases). The CDR3 covers 15 residues. CDR1 is DFQATT and CDR2 is SNEGSKA in the germline V gene (reference sequence). V gave up 6 bases and J gave up 0 bases, with 17 bases separating them.

This clonotype was counted many times. The chain uses TRBV20-1 and TRBJ1-5, with TRBD1 as a possible D gene (5 bases). This CDR3 comprises 13 residues. Per the germline V gene, CDR1 is DFQATT and CDR2 is SNEGSKA (reference sequence). CDR3 in amino acids: CSAGTGGYQPQHF. The CDR3 nucleotides read TGCAGCGCAGGGACCGGCGGGTATCAGCCCCAGCATTTT.

This clonotype was counted between two and nine times. The chain has TRBV11-2 and TRBJ2-3; perhaps TRBD1 as D (7 bases). Trimming left V 3 bases short and J 4 bases short, with 23 bases between. The CDR3 contains 18 residues. The germline V gene encodes CDR1 SGHAT and CDR2 FQNNGV. CDR3 amino acids: CASSFSTWGSRGADTQYF. DNA for the CDR3: TGTGCCAGCAGCTTTTCGACCTGGGGATCCAGGGGGGCAGATACGCAGTATTTT. Using reference TRBV11-2 and TRBJ2-3 for the parts outside the CDR3, the full variable domain is EAGVAQSPRYKIIEKRQSVAFWCNPISGHATLYWYQQILGQGPKLLIQFQNNGVVDDSQLPKDRFSAERLKGVDSTLKIQPAKLEDSAVYLCASSFSTWGSRGADTQYFGPGTRLTVL.

This clonotype was detected many times. The rearrangement joins TRBV5-5 to TRBJ1-1; a possible D gene is TRBD1 (5 bases). The CDR3 spans 14 residues. Germline V gene sequence: CDR1 SGHKS, CDR2 YYEKEE (reference sequence). Trimming took off 1 base at V and 10 bases at J, with 17 bases between the two ends. The CDR3 region is CASSLWSSGGGAFF. As DNA, the CDR3 is TGTGCCAGCAGCTTGTGGTCATCGGGGGGTGGAGCTTTCTTT.

This clonotype was counted many times. The chain employs TRBV2 and TRBJ2-1, with TRBD2 identical over 14 bases. The CDR3 runs to 14 residues. Germline assignment: CDR1 SNHLY and CDR2 FYNNEI. V lost 4 bases, J lost 11 bases, and 4 bases stayed unmatched. CDR3 sequence: CASSGGLAGGKQFF. CDR3 in DNA: TGTGCCAGCAGTGGAGGACTAGCGGGGGGCAAGCAGTTCTTC. Using reference TRBV2 and TRBJ2-1 for the parts outside the CDR3, the full variable domain is EPEVTQTPSHQVTQMGQEVILRCVPISNHLYFYWYRQILGQKVEFLVSFYNNEISEKSEIFDDQFSVERPDGSNFTLKIRSTKLEDSAMYFCASSGGLAGGKQFFGPGTRLTVL.

This clonotype was seen many times. The chain employs TRBV7-9 and TRBJ1-5; possibly TRBD1 for D (5 bases). V lost 3 bases to trimming and J lost 7 bases, with 7 bases between them. The germline V gene has CDR1 SEHNR and CDR2 FQNEAQ (reference sequence). The CDR3 runs 12 residues. The CDR3 protein is CASSFPGQPQHF. As DNA, the CDR3 is TGTGCCAGCAGCTTTCCAGGGCAGCCCCAGCATTTT.

This clonotype was counted at least ten times. The rearrangement links TRBV7-2 to TRBJ2-5, with D perhaps matching TRBD1 (5 bases). V was shortened by 0 bases and J by 5 bases, with 7 bases between the two germline ends. The CDR3 is 13 amino acids. Per germline, CDR1 SGHTA and CDR2 FQGNSA. In DNA form, the CDR3 reads TGTGCCAGCAGCTTAGCGCCAGGGGAGACCCAGTACTTC. Its translation is CASSLAPGETQYF.

This clonotype was observed many times. V and J are TRBV29-1 and TRBJ2-7; D is undetermined. Between the trimmed V and J ends, which lost 5 bases and 1 base, there was a span of 12 bases. The CDR3 consists of 13 residues. Germline V gene lookup returns CDR1 SQVTM and CDR2 ANQGSEA. The CDR3 nucleotides are TGCAGCGTTTCCGAAGGGTTTTCCTACGAGCAGTACTTC. It yields the protein CSVSEGFSYEQYF.

This clonotype was found many times. The rearrangement joins TRBV28 to TRBJ1-5, with 8 bases identical to TRBD1. Germline loops: CDR1 MDHEN, CDR2 SYDVKM. Germline trimming cut 5 bases from V and 6 bases from J; bases unmatched to any gene: 6. CDR3 length equals 14 residues. The CDR3 nucleotides read TGTGCCAGCAGTGCCCGGACAGGGAGTCAGCCCCAGCATTTT. Its translation is CASSARTGSQPQHF. Drawing the rest from reference TRBV28 and TRBJ1-5, the complete variable domain is DVKVTQSSRYLVKRTGEKVFLECVQDMDHENMFWYRQDPGLGLRLIYFSYDVKMKEKGDIPEGYSVSREKKERFSLILESASTNQTSMYLCASSARTGSQPQHFGDGTRLSIL.

The chain is built from TRBV29-1 and TRBJ1-1, with D possibly matching TRBD1 (5 bases). CDR3 length: 13 amino acids. Trimming left V 4 bases short and J 0 bases short, with 9 bases between. Germline values: CDR1 SQVTM, CDR2 ANQGSEA. The CDR3 nucleotides read TGCAGCGTTGGCCGGACAATGAACACTGAAGCTTTCTTT. It specifies CSVGRTMNTEAFF.

This clonotype appeared many times. The CDR3 sequence: CASSAFSYEQYF. The CDR3 DNA reads TGTGCCAGCAGCGCTTTCTCCTACGAGCAGTACTTC. V gene TRBV6-6 combines with J gene TRBJ2-7; D is unresolved. The CDR3 has 12 residues. With 6 bases removed from V and 0 bases from J, the gap between germline ends came to 6 bases. Germline loops: CDR1 MNHNY, CDR2 SVGAGI (reference sequence).

This clonotype was seen ten or more times. V is TRBV24-1 and J is TRBJ1-5, with unresolved D. Trimming pared 4 bases from V and 5 bases from J, leaving 14 bases between. The CDR3 runs to 15 residues. The V gene's germline CDR1 is KGHDR and CDR2 SFDVKD. CDR3 sequence (DNA): TGTGCCACCAGTGACCCGGGCTCGCGCTATCAGCCCCAGCATTTT. Amino acids: CATSDPGSRYQPQHF.

Concerning this clonotype: A much bigger clone sits one base away, suggesting this may be a read error. No conserved phenylalanine or tryptophan is present at the end of the CDR3, so a read error is the likely explanation. This chain uses TRBV6-1 with TRBJ2-1; 13 nucleotides match TRBD2. CDR1 is MNHNS and CDR2 is SASEGT in the germline V gene. V shed 4 bases and J 1 base; nucleotides not matched to a gene: 13. The CDR3 runs to 20 residues. The CDR3 here is CASSGIGLAGVVSSYNEQFS. The CDR3 DNA is TGTGCCAGCAGTGGGATAGGACTAGCGGGAGTCGTTAGTTCCTACAATGAGCAGTTCTCC.

This clonotype was recorded many times. The chain links TRBV5-1 to TRBJ1-1; D not resolved. Trimming took 4 bases from V and 1 from J, leaving 8 bases between them. The CDR3 length is 13 residues. From germline, CDR1 is SGHRS and CDR2 YFSETQ. CDR3 amino acids: CASSAQTNTEAFF. The CDR3 bases are TGCGCCAGCAGCGCGCAGACGAACACTGAAGCTTTCTTT.

This clonotype was detected a few times. The chain is built from TRBV19 and TRBJ2-7, with TRBD1 matching 7 bases. The CDR3 consists of 14 residues. Germline V lookup: CDR1 LNHDA, CDR2 SQIVND (reference sequence). Trimming took 3 bases from V and 2 from J; bases not matched to a gene: 4. The CDR3 nucleotides read TGTGCCAGTAGTATGGGGACAGTCGCCTACGAGCAGTACTTC. Its protein is CASSMGTVAYEQYF.

In this sample, this clonotype turned up a few times. CDR3 DNA: TGTGCCAGCAGCCAGGGAGCGGCACCCCAAAACATTCAGTACTTC. It translates to CASSQGAAPQNIQYF. This chain links TRBV7-6 with TRBJ2-4; D assignment may be TRBD1 or TRBD2 (5 bases each). Germline V lookup: CDR1 SGHVS, CDR2 FNYEAQ. V lost 5 bases and J 5 bases, leaving 16 bases between the germline ends. This CDR3 spans 15 amino acids.

This clonotype was recorded at least ten times. CDR3 bases: TGTGCCAGCAGCGCGCGGGGAAATGAGCAGTTCTTC. Protein sequence: CASSARGNEQFF. The chain combines TRBV7-8 with TRBJ2-1; tentative D call: TRBD2 (6 bases). CDR1 is SGHVS and CDR2 is FQNEAQ in the germline V gene. The CDR3 runs to 12 residues. The V and J ends lost 5 bases and 7 bases respectively, with 9 bases between them. Full variable domain (missing parts from reference TRBV7-8 and TRBJ2-1): GAGVSQSPRYKVAKRGQDVALRCDPISGHVSLFWYQQALGQGPEFLTYFQNEAQLDKSGLPSDRFFAERPEGSVSTLKIQRTQQEDSAVYLCASSARGNEQFFGPGTRLTVL.

At least ten counts were recorded for this clonotype. The rearrangement uses TRBV6-4 and TRBJ1-1, with D unresolved. Trimming pared 2 bases from V and 7 bases from J, leaving 11 bases between. Germline V CDR1 and CDR2: MRHNA, SNTAGT. The CDR3 loop spans 13 amino acids. The CDR3 is CASSDEEGSEAFF. CDR3 DNA sequence: TGTGCCAGCAGTGACGAGGAGGGCAGTGAAGCTTTCTTT.